A selection of T cell receptor beta chains follows, all from one sample in a study of T cells after yellow fever vaccination. One entry per CDR3 protein results from TCRdb running MiXCR on the 5' RACE reads. The sample comprises 140,000 to 150,000 distinct CDR3 sequences, under 8% of which are singletons, and approximately 0.64% rests with the top ten. Source: CD4+ T cells sorted from PBMCs, taken 10 days after the yellow fever booster vaccination. Receptor source: a man aged 25-45 years who received the YFV17D yellow fever vaccine. The CDR3 runs from the conserved cysteine through the conserved F or W. D genes are given only for firm matches. A row's size may be missing; if present it is once, few, many or a size class.

v_gene	abundance	len	d_gene	j_gene	CDR3nt	CDR3aa
TRBV14	many	16	.	TRBJ2-2	TGTGCCAGCAGCTCCCTTGGGCCTACGAACACCGGGGAGCTGTTTTTT	CASSSLGPTNTGELFF
TRBV20-1	many	12	.	TRBJ2-3	TGCAGTGCCCGAATTGTACCAGATACGCAGTATTTT	CSARIVPDTQYF
TRBV5-1	few	14	.	TRBJ2-3	TGCGCCAGCAGCTTGGATACTGCCACAGATACGCAGTATTTT	CASSLDTATDTQYF
TRBV30	few	15	.	TRBJ2-1	TGTGCCTGGAGTCGGGGGCCCCAACCGCGAAATGAGCAGTTCTTC	CAWSRGPQPRNEQFF
TRBV7-2	.	15	.	TRBJ2-1	TGTGCCAGCAGACAAACGACAGACTCCTACAATGAGCAGTTCTTC	CASRQTTDSYNEQFF
TRBV7-2	few	17	.	TRBJ2-2	TGTGCCAGCAGCTTACACGGGGGCGGTTCGAGCACCGGGGAGCTGTTTTTT	CASSLHGGGSSTGELFF
TRBV19	few	13	.	TRBJ1-1	TGTGCCAGTAGTACGCAGGCGGGCACTGAAGCTTTCTTT	CASSTQAGTEAFF
TRBV7-2	few	16	.	TRBJ2-1	TGTGCCAGCTCTCTACCCACTACTTTCAAGCTGAATGAGCAGTTCTTC	CASSLPTTFKLNEQFF
TRBV15	many	14	.	TRBJ1-4	TGTGCCACCAACCGAGGGGGGGCGCATGAAAAACTGTTTTTT	CATNRGGAHEKLFF
TRBV19	few	12	TRBD1	TRBJ1-5	TGTGCCAGTGACAGGGGAGGTCAGCCCCAGCATTTT	CASDRGGQPQHF
TRBV5-1	many	16	.	TRBJ1-1	TGCGCCAGCAGTTTCGGGGAGGGGACTAGGAACACTGAAGCTTTCTTT	CASSFGEGTRNTEAFF
TRBV20-1	.	12	.	TRBJ2-7	TGCAGTGCTAGTCCGGGGGGCGTCGAGCAGTACTTC	CSASPGGVEQYF
TRBV20-1	many	14	.	TRBJ2-3	TGCAGTGCTCTCCCATCTCTCTCCTCAAATACGCAGTATTTT	CSALPSLSSNTQYF
TRBV7-2	many	14	.	TRBJ2-3	TGTGCCAGCAGCCCTGGACTAATCACAGATACGCAGTATTTT	CASSPGLITDTQYF
TRBV5-1	few	15	.	TRBJ1-4	TGCGCCAGCAGCCGGGAGGGGTACCGCCGTAGAGGACTGTTTTTT	CASSREGYRRRGLFF
TRBV7-6	.	13	.	TRBJ1-2	TGTGCCAGCAGCCAGGACGGTGTCGGTGGCTACACCTTC	CASSQDGVGGYTF
TRBV18	many	15	.	TRBJ2-7	TGTGCCAGCTCACCACCATCGCGCCGGGGCTACGAGCAGTACTTC	CASSPPSRRGYEQYF
TRBV29-1	few	15	TRBD2	TRBJ2-7	TGCAGCGTTGCTAGCGGGAGCGGCATACCCTACGAGCAGTACTTC	CSVASGSGIPYEQYF
TRBV18	few	14	.	TRBJ1-3	TGTGCCAGCTCACGCCAGGGTTCTGGAAACACCATATATTTT	CASSRQGSGNTIYF
TRBV7-6	many	17	TRBD2	TRBJ2-6	TGTGCCAGCAGCTTAAGAGCGGGACTCTCTGGGGCCAACGTCCTGACTTTC	CASSLRAGLSGANVLTF
TRBV11-3	few	13	.	TRBJ1-1	TGTGCCAGCAGCTTAGGAGGGCATGGAGAAGCTTTCTTT	CASSLGGHGEAFF
TRBV5-1	many	14	.	TRBJ2-5	TGCGCCAGCAGCTTGGCCAGAGAGGAAGAGACCCAGTACTTC	CASSLAREEETQYF
TRBV20-1	many	14	.	TRBJ2-1	TGCAGTGCTAGATTTGGGGTTAGCTGGAATGAGCAGTTCTTC	CSARFGVSWNEQFF
TRBV4-3	few	13	.	TRBJ1-5	TGCGCCAGCAGCCAAGACACTAATCAGCCCCAGCATTTT	CASSQDTNQPQHF
TRBV29-1	many	11	.	TRBJ1-1	TGCAGCGTTGTAGAGAACACTGAAGCTTTCTTT	CSVVENTEAFF
TRBV7-8	many	15	.	TRBJ1-1	TGTGCCAGCAGCTTAGAGGGGCATTTGAACACTGAAGCTTTCTTT	CASSLEGHLNTEAFF
TRBV5-1	many	14	.	TRBJ2-5	TGCGCCAGCAGCTTGGCTGGGGGCCAAGAGACCCAGTACTTC	CASSLAGGQETQYF
TRBV5-1	many	13	TRBD1	TRBJ2-3	TGCGCCAGCAGCACCGGGACAGCAGCGGCGCAGTATTTT	CASSTGTAAAQYF
TRBV4-3	many	14	TRBD2	TRBJ2-1	TGCGCCAGCAGCCAGGTCCCGGGACTAGCGGAGCAGTTCTTC	CASSQVPGLAEQFF
TRBV11-2	.	13	.	TRBJ1-2	TGTGCCAGCGCCCCCTACCTTAACTATGGCTACACCTTC	CASAPYLNYGYTF
TRBV3-1	few	17	.	TRBJ2-3	TGTGCCAGCAGCCAAGATATGAACCCACTAGGCACAGATACGCAGTATTTT	CASSQDMNPLGTDTQYF
TRBV6-1	many	16	.	TRBJ2-2	TGTGCCAGCAGTGACCTTACAGGATCGAACACCGGGGAGCTGTTTTTT	CASSDLTGSNTGELFF
TRBV30	many	13	TRBD2	TRBJ2-1	TGTGCCTGGAGCACTAGCGGGAGTACTGAGCAGTTCTTC	CAWSTSGSTEQFF
TRBV13	.	16	TRBD2	TRBJ2-7	TGTGCCAGCAGCTACGGGACTAGCGGGACATTCCGGGAGCAGTACTTC	CASSYGTSGTFREQYF
TRBV28	many	14	.	TRBJ2-7	TGTGCCAGCAGTTTACAGGGGCCTGCCTACGAGCAGTACTTC	CASSLQGPAYEQYF
TRBV7-2	few	17	.	TRBJ2-7	TGTGCCAGCAGCATCCGGACTAACCTAGGGAACTCCTACGAGCAGTACTTC	CASSIRTNLGNSYEQYF